Included here is one T cell receptor beta chain sequence, with context. These data come from a study of blood T cell repertoires in COVID-19. On the study more broadly: Sample material is recorded as cDNA or gDNA derived from T cells, B-cell-depleted T cells, or PBMCs.

This CDR3 has 12 amino acids. V lost 6 bases, J lost 5 bases, and 7 bases lay in between. Germline CDR1 and CDR2: MNHEY and SVGAGI. In the original analysis: Quantification of nucleated cells was approximated via reference gene primer amplification. The method was immunoSEQ multiplex PCR; TCRdb's version includes in-frame clones alone and lacks a portion of them. V and J calls plus clone size are reproduced from that table; the DNA served to infer D and trimming. The sample carries tens of thousands of clones, 88% recorded once. Material: peripheral blood. This sequence originates from a man aged 45 to 65 with active COVID-19. The V gene is TRBV6-5, the J gene TRBJ2-2, with D perhaps matching TRBD1 (6 bases). This CDR3 reads CASSGTTGELFF. CDR3 DNA sequence: TGTGCCAGCAGCGGGACAACCGGGGAGCTGTTTTTT.